This T cell receptor beta chain was retrieved from a study of CD8+ T cells in alopecia areata. Study-wide results and caveats: Affected scalp, especially in alopecia totalis/universalis, had a higher clonality than normal scalp did.

This clone was observed a few times. Antigen unknown. Germline V gene lookup returns CDR1 SEHNR and CDR2 FQNEAQ (reference sequence). CDR3 length: 15 residues. Between the trimmed V and J ends, which lost 5 bases and 5 bases, there was a span of 18 bases. RNA, once extracted, was reverse transcribed into cDNA for use as the sequencing template. Assay used: immunoSEQ multiplex PCR; TCRdb lists only in-frame clones, some missing. Among around 69,000 clones listed, 60% were seen once. V gene TRBV7-9 combines with J gene TRBJ2-5; a weak D match, TRBD1 (6 bases). The TCR originated in a human donor with alopecia areata. The sequencing used CD8+ T cells sorted from blood, collected at week 0. The CDR3 nucleotides are TGTGCCAGCAGCACTCGGACAGACGCTCGGGAGACCCAGTACTTC. This gives the protein CASSTRTDARETQYF.